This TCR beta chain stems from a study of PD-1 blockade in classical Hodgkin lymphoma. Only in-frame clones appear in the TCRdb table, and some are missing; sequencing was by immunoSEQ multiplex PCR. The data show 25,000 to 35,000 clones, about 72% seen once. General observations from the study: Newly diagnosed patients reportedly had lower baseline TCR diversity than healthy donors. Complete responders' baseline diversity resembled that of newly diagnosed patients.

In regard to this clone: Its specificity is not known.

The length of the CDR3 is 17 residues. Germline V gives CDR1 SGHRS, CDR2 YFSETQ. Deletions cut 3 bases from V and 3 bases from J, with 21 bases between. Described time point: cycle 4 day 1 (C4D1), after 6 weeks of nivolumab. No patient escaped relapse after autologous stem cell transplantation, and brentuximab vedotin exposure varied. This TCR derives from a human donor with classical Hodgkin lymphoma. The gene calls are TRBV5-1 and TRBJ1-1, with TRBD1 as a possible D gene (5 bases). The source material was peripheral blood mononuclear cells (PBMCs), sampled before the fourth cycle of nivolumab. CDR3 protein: CASSWGSGLVADTEAFF. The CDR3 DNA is TGCGCCAGCAGCTGGGGGTCAGGGTTAGTCGCCGACACTGAAGCTTTCTTT.